Below are 16 T cell receptor beta chains sequenced from a single sample in a study of blood T cell repertoires in COVID-19. TCRdb's copy holds only in-frame clones and misses some; the assay was immunoSEQ multiplex PCR. The sample includes about 110,000 clones, around 90% seen only once; the top ten take approximately 1.2%. Source material: peripheral blood. All receptors come from a woman in her 30s with acute or convalescent COVID-19.

The chain joins TRBV5-4 to TRBJ2-1; the D gene is possibly TRBD2 (6 bases). Germline CDR1 SGHNT, CDR2 YYREEE (reference sequence). Trimming stripped 6 bases from V and 11 bases from J, with 15 bases between. This CDR3 is 12 amino acids long. The CDR3 DNA reads as TGTGCCAGCAACCCCGGAGGGACGAAGCAGTTCTTC. Amino acid sequence: CASNPGGTKQFF.

The chain uses TRBV6-1 and TRBJ1-1; D is uncertain. Trimming removed 2 bases at V and 2 bases at J, with 9 bases between. Germline values: CDR1 MNHNS, CDR2 SASEGT. The CDR3 totals 14 residues. DNA for the CDR3: TGTGCCAGCAGTGAATCTACTCCAAACACTGAAGCTTTCTTT. Amino acids: CASSESTPNTEAFF.

The chain couples TRBV30 to TRBJ1-2; maybe TRBD1 (5 bases). Germline CDR1 is GTSNPN and CDR2 is SVGIG (reference sequence). CDR3 length: 15 amino acids. V was trimmed by 2 bases and J by 4 bases, leaving 17 bases between them. The CDR3 reads CAWSMGRRGSYGYTF. DNA for the CDR3: TGTGCCTGGAGTATGGGCAGGAGGGGATCCTATGGCTACACCTTC.

This chain uses TRBV28 with TRBJ2-3; weak D call: TRBD1 (5 bases). Trimming removed 3 bases from V and 3 bases from J, with 10 bases in between. The CDR3 sequence is 14 residues long. Per the germline V gene, CDR1 is MDHEN and CDR2 is SYDVKM. CDR3: CASSFPQVTDTQYF. The DNA for the CDR3 is TGTGCCAGCAGTTTCCCACAGGTGACAGATACGCAGTATTTT.

The genes are TRBV29-1 and TRBJ2-1; 7 nucleotides line up with TRBD2. The length of the CDR3 is 18 residues. The germline gives CDR1 SQVTM, CDR2 ANQGSEA. J was trimmed by 0 bases and V by 6 bases; bases with no gene match: 17. This chain's CDR3 is CSVPYSGRAGSSYNEQFF. CDR3 in DNA: TGCAGCGTCCCTTATTCGGGGAGGGCGGGAAGCTCCTACAATGAGCAGTTCTTC.

The chain carries TRBV7-3 and TRBJ2-7, with TRBD2 identical over 9 bases. The CDR3 spans 16 residues. J lost 2 bases, V lost 1 base, and 6 bases had no gene match. Germline lookup yields CDR1 SGHTA and CDR2 FQGTGA. This CDR3 is CASSLIKVAGAYEQYF. DNA of the CDR3: TGTGCCAGCAGCTTAATTAAGGTAGCGGGGGCCTACGAGCAGTACTTC.

This rearrangement joins TRBV7-9 to TRBJ1-3; D is unresolved. The CDR3 covers 15 residues. Trimming removed 1 base at V and 1 base at J, with 8 bases between. CDR1 and CDR2 (germline): SEHNR, FQNEAQ (reference sequence). CDR3 in DNA: TGTGCCAGCAGCTTAGGAAAACAGTCTGGAAACACCATATATTTT. Its protein product is CASSLGKQSGNTIYF.

The CDR3 region has the DNA TGCGCCAGCAGACCCGGACAGATTGATAATTCACCCCTCCACTTT. Amino acids: CASRPGQIDNSPLHF. The J gene is TRBJ1-6, the V gene TRBV4-3, with D possibly TRBD1 on 6 matching bases. The CDR3 consists of 15 residues. Germline-derived CDR1 and CDR2 are LGHNA and YSLEER. Trimming stripped 6 bases from V and 5 bases from J, with 14 bases between.

In this sample, this clone turned up a few times. This chain links TRBV7-9 with TRBJ2-1, with D perhaps TRBD2 (6 bases). Trimming shortened V by 7 bases and J by 6 bases, and 19 bases separated the two germline ends. Germline lookup yields CDR1 SEHNR and CDR2 FQNEAQ (reference sequence). The length of the CDR3 is 15 residues. This CDR3 is CASKRDSQVSNEQFF. The CDR3 DNA reads as TGTGCCAGCAAACGGGACTCTCAGGTTAGCAATGAGCAGTTCTTC.

In its sample, this clone was seen a few times. This rearrangement joins TRBV11-1 to TRBJ1-1, with TRBD1 identical over 8 bases. Per the germline V gene, CDR1 is SGHAT and CDR2 is FQDESV (reference sequence). This CDR3 is 13 amino acids long. After removal of 3 bases from V and 11 bases from J, the junction contained 8 bases not matched to a gene. In DNA, the CDR3 is TGTGCCAGCAGCTTGGCGGTGGACAGGGCGGCTTTCTTT. Translated, it gives CASSLAVDRAAFF. The complete variable domain, with remaining parts taken from reference TRBV11-1 and TRBJ1-1, reads EAEVAQSPRYKITEKSQAVAFWCDPISGHATLYWYRQILGQGPELLVQFQDESVVDDSQLPKDRFSAERLKGVDSTLKIQPAELGDSAMYLCASSLAVDRAAFFGQGTRLTVV.

The chain joins TRBV19 to TRBJ2-2; TRBD1 is a possible D gene (6 bases). The length of the CDR3 is 16 residues. The germline CDR1 and CDR2 sequences are LNHDA and SQIVND (reference sequence). V lost 3 bases to trimming and J lost 0 bases, with 11 bases between them. The CDR3 coding sequence is TGTGCCAGTAGTATTCCAGGGACACCGAACACCGGGGAGCTGTTTTTT. Translated, it gives CASSIPGTPNTGELFF.

V gene TRBV30 combines with J gene TRBJ2-5; maybe TRBD2 (7 bases). This CDR3 comprises 13 residues. Germline V gives CDR1 GTSNPN, CDR2 SVGIG (reference sequence). V was pared by 3 bases and J by 3 bases, with 11 bases between. The CDR3 DNA sequence: TGTGCCTGGAGGGGAGGGGGGGAAGAGACCCAGTACTTC. Its protein is CAWRGGGEETQYF.

The chain has TRBV6-2 or TRBV6-3 and TRBJ1-5; 7 positions agree with TRBD1. Germline CDR1 is MNHEY and CDR2 is SVGEGT. This CDR3 is 16 amino acids long. V was clipped by 5 bases and J by 1 base; unmatched bases: 8. CDR3 amino acids: CASSPNRGGSNQPQHF. CDR3 DNA sequence: TGTGCCAGCAGTCCAAACAGGGGAGGAAGCAATCAGCCCCAGCATTTT.

This rearrangement joins TRBV3-1 (or the pseudogene TRBV3-2) to TRBJ2-7; TRBD2 aligns across 12 bases. The CDR3 totals 14 residues. Germline lookup yields CDR1 LGHDT and CDR2 YNNKEL (reference sequence). The V and J ends lost 3 bases and 7 bases, in that order; junction bases with no gene match: 4. DNA of the CDR3: TGTGCCAGCAGCCAGACTAGCGGGAGAGGGGAGCAGTACTTC. It codes for CASSQTSGRGEQYF.

This chain joins TRBV7-9 and TRBJ1-5; no clear D gene. The V gene lost 1 base and the J gene lost 0 bases, with 7 bases spanning the gap. Per the germline V gene, CDR1 is SEHNR and CDR2 is FQNEAQ (reference sequence). This CDR3 spans 15 amino acids. The CDR3 region has the DNA TGTGCCAGCAGCTTAGGAGATTATAGCAATCAGCCCCAGCATTTT. Translating it yields CASSLGDYSNQPQHF.

The chain uses TRBV6-4 and TRBJ2-7; the match to TRBD1 covers 9 bases. Germline CDR1 reads MRHNA; CDR2 reads SNTAGT. CDR3 length: 16 residues. V lost 3 bases and J lost 6; bases outside the gene matches: 12. In DNA form, the CDR3 reads TGTGCCAGCAGTGATTACCACCGGGACAGGGCCGGCGAGCAGTACTTC. Amino acids: CASSDYHRDRAGEQYF.